This entry features one TCR beta chain sequence. No antigen is known for it. CDR1 and CDR2 (germline): SGDLS, YYNGEE. With 3 bases removed from V and 4 bases from J, the gap between germline ends came to 14 bases. The CDR3 totals 15 residues. This sample was included in a study of cytomegalovirus exposure and HLA in healthy donors. Points from the study as a whole: A later analysis linked a missense variant in DCLRE1C to the trimming of TCR beta V and J genes. Exclusion applied to some V segments, including TRBV6-2 and TRBV6-3, as they were indistinguishable. High sensitivity and specificity were reportedly achieved when the classifier diagnosed cytomegalovirus status.

Primers for the PCR totalled 60 Vbeta and 13 Jbeta. In the original workflow: The count from a later analysis was 70 million to 85 million unique TCR beta chains, approximately 9.9 million of them shared. The assay was immunoSEQ multiplex PCR, and TCRdb's table has in-frame clones only and misses some. That table is the source of V, J and clone size, and D and trimming were worked out from the DNA. The data show 20,000 to 30,000 clones, just under 70% seen once. The receptor was derived from a woman aged 50 to 60 in good health and CMV-seronegative. The genes are TRBV9 and TRBJ1-5; tentatively, D is TRBD1 (6 bases). The sequenced sample was PBMCs. CDR3 residues: CASSGEGVGNQPQHF. Written as DNA, the CDR3 is TGTGCCAGCAGCGGGGAGGGGGTGGGAAATCAGCCCCAGCATTTT.